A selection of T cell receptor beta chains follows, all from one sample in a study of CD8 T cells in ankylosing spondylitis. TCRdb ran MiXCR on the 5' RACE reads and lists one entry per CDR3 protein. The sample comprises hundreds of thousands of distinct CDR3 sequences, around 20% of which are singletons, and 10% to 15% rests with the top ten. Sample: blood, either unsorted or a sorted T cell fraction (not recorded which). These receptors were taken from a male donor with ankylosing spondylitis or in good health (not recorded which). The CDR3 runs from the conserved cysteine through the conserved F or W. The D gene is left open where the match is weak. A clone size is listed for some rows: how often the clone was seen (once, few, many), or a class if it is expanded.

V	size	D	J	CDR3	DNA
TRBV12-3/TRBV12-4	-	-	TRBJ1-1	CASSLAQVEAFF	TGTGCCAGCAGTTTAGCGCAGGTTGAAGCTTTCTTT
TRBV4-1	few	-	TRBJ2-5	CASSQVGGAMETQYF	TGCGCCAGCAGCCAAGTAGGGGGGGCTATGGAGACCCAGTACTTC
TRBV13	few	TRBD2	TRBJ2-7	CASSSTSGESYEQYF	TGTGCCAGCAGCTCGACTAGCGGGGAATCCTACGAGCAGTACTTC
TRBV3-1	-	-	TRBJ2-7	CASSQDAEFYSYEQYF	TGTGCCAGCAGCCAAGATGCAGAGTTCTACTCTTACGAGCAGTACTTC
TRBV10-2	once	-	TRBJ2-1	CASSEALGNEQFF	TGCGCCAGCAGTGAGGCCCTGGGGAATGAGCAGTTCTTC
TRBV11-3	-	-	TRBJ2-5	CASSLRGVTQETQYF	TGTGCCAGCAGCTTAAGGGGGGTGACCCAAGAGACCCAGTACTTC
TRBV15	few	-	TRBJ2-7	CATSTRPNEQYF	TGTGCCACCAGCACTCGTCCCAACGAGCAGTACTTC
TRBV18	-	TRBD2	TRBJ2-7	CASSPRTSGSYEQYF	TGTGCCAGCTCACCGAGGACTAGCGGGAGCTACGAGCAGTACTTC
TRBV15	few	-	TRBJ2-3	CATSRRDSTDTQYF	TGTGCCACCAGCAGGCGTGATAGCACAGATACGCAGTATTTT
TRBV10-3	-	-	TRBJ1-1	CAISEGVATEAFF	TGTGCCATCAGTGAAGGGGTTGCCACTGAAGCTTTCTTT
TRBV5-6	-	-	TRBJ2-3	CASSLGGAEDTQYF	TGTGCCAGCAGCTTGGGGGGGGCAGAAGATACGCAGTATTTT
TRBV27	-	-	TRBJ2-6	CASRGWGANVLTF	TGTGCCAGCAGGGGGTGGGGGGCCAACGTCCTGACTTTC
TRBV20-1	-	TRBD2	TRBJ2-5	CSASPFGLARKTQYF	TGCAGTGCTAGCCCCTTCGGACTAGCGAGGAAGACCCAGTACTTC
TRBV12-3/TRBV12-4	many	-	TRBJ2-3	CASSTSGGGRITDTQYF	TGTGCCAGCAGTACCTCGGGAGGGGGCAGGATCACAGATACGCAGTATTTT
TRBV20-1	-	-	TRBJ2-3	CSAGDLDTQYF	TGCAGTGCCGGGGATCTGGATACGCAGTATTTT
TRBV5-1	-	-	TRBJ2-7	CASSLEGVTDYEQYF	TGCGCCAGCAGCTTGGAGGGTGTAACAGACTACGAGCAGTACTTC
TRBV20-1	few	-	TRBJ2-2	CSARSLNTGELFF	TGCAGTGCTAGATCTCTTAACACCGGGGAGCTGTTTTTT
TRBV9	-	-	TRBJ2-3	CASSVVRGGELGAGLDTQYF	TGTGCCAGCAGCGTAGTTCGCGGTGGAGAATTAGGGGCGGGCCTAGATACGCAGTATTTT
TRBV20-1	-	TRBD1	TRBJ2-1	CSARPWDSYNEQFF	TGCAGTGCTAGACCCTGGGACAGCTACAATGAGCAGTTCTTC
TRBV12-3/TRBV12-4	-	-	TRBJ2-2	CASSISRDLNTGELFF	TGTGCCAGCAGTATCTCCCGGGACCTTAACACCGGGGAGCTGTTTTTT
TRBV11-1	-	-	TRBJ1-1	CASSFNSANTEAFF	TGTGCCAGCAGCTTTAACAGCGCTAACACTGAAGCTTTCTTT
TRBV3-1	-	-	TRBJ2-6	CASSPTSPGANVLTF	TGTGCCAGCAGCCCTACTAGCCCCGGGGCCAACGTCCTGACTTTC
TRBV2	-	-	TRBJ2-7	CASSEPSSYEQYF	TGTGCCAGCAGTGAGCCCTCTAGCTACGAGCAGTACTTC
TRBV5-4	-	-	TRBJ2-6	CASSSVFSGANVLTF	TGTGCCAGCAGCTCCGTGTTTTCTGGGGCCAACGTCCTGACTTTC
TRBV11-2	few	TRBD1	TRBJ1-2	CASSLRQGGSDYGYTF	TGTGCCAGCAGCTTACGTCAAGGGGGCTCCGACTATGGCTACACCTTC
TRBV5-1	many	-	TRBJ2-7	CASSSDSSYEQYF	TGTGCCAGCAGCTCCGACAGCTCCTACGAGCAGTACTTC
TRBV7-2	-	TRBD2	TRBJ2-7	CASRGLAALTQYF	TGTGCCAGCAGGGGACTAGCGGCCTTGACGCAGTACTTC
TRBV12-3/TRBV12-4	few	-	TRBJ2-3	CASTGTPLQHADTQYF	TGTGCCAGCACTGGTACCCCACTACAGCACGCAGATACGCAGTATTTT
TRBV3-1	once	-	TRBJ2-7	CASSQDGGTNYEQYF	TGTGCCAGCAGCCAAGATGGGGGGACAAACTACGAGCAGTACTTC
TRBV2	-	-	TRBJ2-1	CASSERAGPYNEQFF	TGTGCCAGCAGTGAAAGGGCAGGTCCCTACAATGAGCAGTTCTTC
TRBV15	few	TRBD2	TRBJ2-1	CATSSSGGAYNEQFF	TGTGCCACCAGCAGTAGCGGGGGGGCCTACAATGAGCAGTTCTTC
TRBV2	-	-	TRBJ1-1	CASSGRGQETEAFF	TGTGCCAGCAGTGGGAGAGGTCAGGAGACTGAAGCTTTCTTT
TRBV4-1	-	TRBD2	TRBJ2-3	CASSQVGSGGWTDTQYF	TGCGCCAGCAGCCAAGTAGGTAGCGGGGGTTGGACAGATACGCAGTATTTT
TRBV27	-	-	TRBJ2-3	CASSLGVVADTQYF	TGTGCCAGCAGTTTAGGGGTAGTTGCGGATACGCAGTATTTT
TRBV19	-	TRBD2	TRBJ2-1	CASMQAGFLYNEQFF	TGTGCCAGTATGCAAGCGGGGTTCCTATACAATGAGCAGTTCTTC
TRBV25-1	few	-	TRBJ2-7	CASSESSPPYEQYF	TGTGCCAGCAGTGAAAGCAGCCCACCGTACGAGCAGTACTTC
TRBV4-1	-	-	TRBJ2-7	CASSQDRGGSSYEQYF	TGCGCCAGCAGCCAAGATAGGGGAGGTAGTTCCTACGAGCAGTACTTC
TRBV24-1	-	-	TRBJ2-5	CATSDTDGYQETQYF	TGTGCCACCAGTGACACCGACGGGTACCAAGAGACCCAGTACTTC
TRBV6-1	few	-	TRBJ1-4	CASSGFANEKLFF	TGTGCCAGCTCAGGGTTTGCTAATGAAAAACTGTTTTTT
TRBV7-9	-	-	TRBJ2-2	CASSFPTQRPNTGELFF	TGTGCCAGCAGCTTCCCGACCCAGCGGCCGAACACCGGGGAGCTGTTTTTT
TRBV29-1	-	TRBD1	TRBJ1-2	CSAPTGVRYTF	TGCAGCGCCCCAACAGGGGTGCGCTACACCTTC
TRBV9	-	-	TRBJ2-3	CASSPNGDTQYF	TGTGCCAGCAGCCCCAACGGTGATACGCAGTATTTT
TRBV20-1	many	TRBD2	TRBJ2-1	CSARDLAGVEYNEQFF	TGCAGTGCTAGAGATCTAGCGGGGGTAGAATACAATGAGCAGTTCTTC
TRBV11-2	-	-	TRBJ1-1	CASSFHLGTEAFF	TGTGCCAGCAGCTTCCATCTCGGGACTGAAGCTTTCTTT
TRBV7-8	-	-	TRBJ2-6	CASSSGGSSGANVLTF	TGTGCCAGCAGCTCAGGGGGGAGCTCTGGGGCCAACGTCCTGACTTTC
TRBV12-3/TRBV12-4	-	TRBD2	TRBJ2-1	CASSSAGLARNEQFF	TGTGCCAGCAGTTCCGCGGGACTAGCACGCAATGAGCAGTTCTTC
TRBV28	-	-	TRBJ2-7	CASSLGSDPYEQYF	TGTGCCAGCAGTTTAGGGTCGGACCCCTACGAGCAGTACTTC
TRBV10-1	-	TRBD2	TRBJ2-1	CASSRTSGVSYNEQFF	TGCGCCAGCAGTAGGACTAGCGGGGTTTCCTACAATGAGCAGTTCTTC
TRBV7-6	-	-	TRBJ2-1	CASSKIHNEQFF	TGTGCCAGCAGCAAAATACACAATGAGCAGTTCTTC